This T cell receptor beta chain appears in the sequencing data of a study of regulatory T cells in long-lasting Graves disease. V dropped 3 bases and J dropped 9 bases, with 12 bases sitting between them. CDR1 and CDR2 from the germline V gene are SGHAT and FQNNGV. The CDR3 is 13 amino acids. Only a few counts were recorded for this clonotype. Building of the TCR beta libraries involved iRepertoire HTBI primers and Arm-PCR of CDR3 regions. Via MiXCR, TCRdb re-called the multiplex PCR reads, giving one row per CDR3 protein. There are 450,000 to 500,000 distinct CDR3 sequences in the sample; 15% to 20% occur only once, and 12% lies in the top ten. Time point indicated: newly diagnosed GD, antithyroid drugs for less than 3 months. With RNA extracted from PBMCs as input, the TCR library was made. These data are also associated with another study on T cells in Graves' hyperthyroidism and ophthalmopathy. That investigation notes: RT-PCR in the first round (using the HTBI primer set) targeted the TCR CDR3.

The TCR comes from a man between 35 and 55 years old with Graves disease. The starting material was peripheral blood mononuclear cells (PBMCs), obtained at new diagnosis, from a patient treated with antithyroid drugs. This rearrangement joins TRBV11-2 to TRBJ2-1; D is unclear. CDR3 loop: CASSFEIGSEQFF. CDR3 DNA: TGTGCCAGCAGCTTTGAAATCGGCAGTGAGCAGTTCTTC. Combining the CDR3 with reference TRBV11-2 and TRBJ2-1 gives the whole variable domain EAGVAQSPRYKIIEKRQSVAFWCNPISGHATLYWYQQILGQGPKLLIQFQNNGVVDDSQLPKDRFSAERLKGVDSTLKIQPAKLEDSAVYLCASSFEIGSEQFFGPGTRLTVL.